Each of the 7 T cell receptor beta chains below was sequenced from the same sample in a study of T cells in localized non-small cell lung cancer. Libraries were prepared by immunoSEQ multiplex PCR; TCRdb keeps only in-frame clonotypes and omits some of them. This table has 100,000 to 150,000 clones, 89% appearing once. This sample comprised peripheral blood, obtained before any cancer treatment. The receptors come from a female donor older than 55 with stage I lung adenocarcinoma.

In DNA, the CDR3 is TGTGCCAGCAGCCCCGGGACTAGTCGGGGCCATGAGCAGTTCTTC. Its protein product is CASSPGTSRGHEQFF. The gene calls are TRBV5-4 and TRBJ2-1; 8 bases are a match to TRBD2. The CDR3 is 15 residues long. V shed 4 bases, J shed 8 bases, and the junction held 11 bases outside the gene matches. Germline V gene sequence: CDR1 SGHNT, CDR2 YYREEE (reference sequence).

This sequence joins TRBV28 and TRBJ1-1, with D unresolved. CDR1 is MDHEN and CDR2 is SYDVKM in the germline V gene. This CDR3 comprises 12 residues. The V and J ends lost 2 bases and 8 bases respectively, with 9 bases between them. CDR3 DNA: TGTGCCAGCAGTTTAGGGCAGACCGAAGCTTTCTTT. Translation: CASSLGQTEAFF.

Of note for this clone: Sequence at one end of the junction differs from germline and may be a read error. The chain carries TRBV29-1 and TRBJ2-7, with 9 bases lining up with TRBD1. CDR3 length equals 12 residues. Germline V gene sequence: CDR1 SQVTM, CDR2 ANQGSEA. The CDR3 is CSVDSGQGRPHF. The CDR3, as DNA: TGCAGCGTTGATTCGGGACAGGGCAGACCCCACTTC.

The table lists this clone with a few counts. CDR3 sequence reads: CASSPRDRDEQYF. In DNA form, the CDR3 reads TGTGCCAGCAGTCCCCGGGACAGGGACGAGCAGTACTTC. The V and J genes are TRBV27 and TRBJ2-7; 9 nucleotides match TRBD1. V gave up 5 bases and J gave up 5 bases; unmatched junction bases: 4. Germline values: CDR1 MNHEY, CDR2 SMNVEV (reference sequence). The CDR3 has 13 residues.

The chain employs TRBV18 and TRBJ1-1, with 7 bases matching TRBD1. This CDR3 comprises 14 residues. Losses at the gene ends were 3 bases for V and 0 bases for J; bases not matched to a gene: 1. In germline, CDR1 is KGHSH, CDR2 LQKENI. CDR3 bases: TGTGCCAGCTCACCTGACAGGGTGAACACTGAAGCTTTCTTT. It specifies CASSPDRVNTEAFF.

The gene calls are TRBV28 and TRBJ1-2, with unresolved D. The CDR3 runs to 14 residues. Per the germline V gene, CDR1 is MDHEN and CDR2 is SYDVKM. The germline V and J ends were trimmed by 5 bases and 5 bases, with 15 bases remaining between them. CDR3 residues: CASSPPGEDYGYTF. Here the CDR3 DNA reads TGTGCCAGCAGTCCCCCCGGAGAGGATTATGGCTACACCTTC.

The gene calls are TRBV5-1 and TRBJ2-2; weak D call: TRBD1 (5 bases). From germline, CDR1 is SGHRS and CDR2 YFSETQ. Trimming took 4 bases from V and 6 from J, leaving 13 bases between them. This CDR3 is built from 14 residues. The CDR3 is CASSSTGSSGELFF. The CDR3 DNA follows: TGCGCCAGCAGCAGTACAGGATCGTCCGGGGAGCTGTTTTTT.